This T cell receptor beta chain was found in a study of blood T cells in healthy people across ages. Notes on this clonotype: Antigen unknown.

Isolation yielded PBMCs, at least 7 million per sample, in every case. General observations from the study: Long-lived and aged donors differed, with more naive CD4+ cells and higher diversity in the long-lived. There was no known CMV status for donors, so expanded clonotype changes were possibly confounded. Older age went with lower TCR beta diversity per million T cells, in a roughly linear way.

Germline loops: CDR1 DFQATT, CDR2 SNEGSKA (reference sequence). V dropped 0 bases and J dropped 11 bases, with 16 bases sitting between them. The CDR3 consists of 13 residues. A second PCR, run for about 6 to 12 cycles, used a sample-barcoded 5' primer plus a J-beta primer mix. TCRdb passed the 5' RACE reads through MiXCR, listing each CDR3 protein once. This sample carries 650,000 to 950,000 distinct CDR3 sequences, roughly 44% of them seen once, and the ten largest clones take around 18%. This TCR derives from a man in his sixties in good health. The chain combines TRBV20-1 with TRBJ2-5; D unclear. Sequencing was performed on blood. CDR3 in DNA: TGCAGTGCTAGAGATAGGCCTTCCGGAGCGCAGTACTTC. Amino acids: CSARDRPSGAQYF.